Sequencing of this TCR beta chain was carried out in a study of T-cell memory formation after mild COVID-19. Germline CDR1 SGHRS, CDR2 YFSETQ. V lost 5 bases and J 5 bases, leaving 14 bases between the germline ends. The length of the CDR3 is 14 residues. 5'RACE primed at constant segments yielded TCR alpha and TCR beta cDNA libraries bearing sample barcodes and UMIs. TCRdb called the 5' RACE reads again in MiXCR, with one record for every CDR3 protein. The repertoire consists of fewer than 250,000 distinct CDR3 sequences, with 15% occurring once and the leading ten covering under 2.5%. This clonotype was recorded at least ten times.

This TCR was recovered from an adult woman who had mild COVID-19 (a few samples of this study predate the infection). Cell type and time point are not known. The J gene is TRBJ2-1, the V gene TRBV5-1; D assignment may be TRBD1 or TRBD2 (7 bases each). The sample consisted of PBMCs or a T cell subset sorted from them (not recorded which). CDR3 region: CASRVQGGHNEQFF. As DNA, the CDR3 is TGCGCCAGCAGAGTCCAGGGGGGGCACAATGAGCAGTTCTTC.